Below, 6 T cell receptor beta chains from the same sample are listed, as sequenced in a study of blood T cell repertoires in COVID-19. The table came from immunoSEQ multiplex PCR; TCRdb's copy has only in-frame clones and leaves some out. The sample lists around 240,000 clones, around 85% occurring once. The sequencing input was PBMCs or T cells enriched from blood (not recorded which). The source of these receptors is a woman in her forties or fifties who had recovered from COVID-19.

The V call is TRBV4-1, the J call TRBJ1-1; D unclear. Per the germline V gene, CDR1 is MGHRA and CDR2 is YSYEKL. V was shortened by 3 bases and J by 7 bases, with 6 bases between the two germline ends. This CDR3 spans 11 amino acids. CDR3 loop: CASSQRNEAFF. For the CDR3, the DNA is TGCGCCAGCAGCCAGAGGAATGAAGCTTTCTTT.

The V and J genes are TRBV10-3 and TRBJ2-1; no clear D. Germline lookup yields CDR1 ENHRY and CDR2 SYGVKD. Trimming cost V 0 bases and J 5 bases, with 11 bases left between them. The CDR3 runs to 15 residues. The CDR3 region is CAISESRMGHNEQFF. CDR3 sequence (DNA): TGTGCCATCAGTGAGTCACGTATGGGCCACAATGAGCAGTTCTTC.

This rearrangement joins TRBV7-9 to TRBJ2-3; tentatively, D is TRBD2 (6 bases). Per the germline V gene, CDR1 is SEHNR and CDR2 is FQNEAQ (reference sequence). CDR3 size: 14 residues. V gave up 5 bases and J gave up 0 bases, with 9 bases separating them. The CDR3 coding sequence is TGTGCCAGCAGCCCGGGAGTCAGCACAGATACGCAGTATTTT. Protein product: CASSPGVSTDTQYF.

The V call is TRBV10-3, the J call TRBJ2-1, with D uncertain. V shed 4 bases and J shed 4 bases, with 17 bases lying between them. Germline V gene lookup returns CDR1 ENHRY and CDR2 SYGVKD. The CDR3 runs 16 residues. Here the CDR3 reads CAISGLEKAFYNEQFF. In DNA, the CDR3 is TGTGCCATCAGTGGGTTGGAGAAGGCCTTTTACAATGAGCAGTTCTTC.

V is TRBV28 and J is TRBJ1-1; TRBD1 might be the D (5 bases). The germline V gene has CDR1 MDHEN and CDR2 SYDVKM. V was trimmed by 4 bases and J by 5 bases, leaving 11 bases between them. The CDR3 consists of 13 residues. CDR3 nucleotide sequence: TGTGCCAGCAGTTCAGGGCTTTTGACTGAAGCTTTCTTT. It specifies CASSSGLLTEAFF.

The rearrangement links TRBV3-1 (or the pseudogene TRBV3-2) to TRBJ1-6; D call uncertain. The ends were cut back, 1 base at V and 7 bases at J, with 8 bases in the middle. The CDR3 loop spans 14 amino acids. Germline CDR1 and CDR2: LGHDT and YNNKEL (reference sequence). CDR3 coding DNA: TGTGCCAGCAGCCAAGTACGGGAAAATTCACCCCTCCACTTT. This translates into CASSQVRENSPLHF.